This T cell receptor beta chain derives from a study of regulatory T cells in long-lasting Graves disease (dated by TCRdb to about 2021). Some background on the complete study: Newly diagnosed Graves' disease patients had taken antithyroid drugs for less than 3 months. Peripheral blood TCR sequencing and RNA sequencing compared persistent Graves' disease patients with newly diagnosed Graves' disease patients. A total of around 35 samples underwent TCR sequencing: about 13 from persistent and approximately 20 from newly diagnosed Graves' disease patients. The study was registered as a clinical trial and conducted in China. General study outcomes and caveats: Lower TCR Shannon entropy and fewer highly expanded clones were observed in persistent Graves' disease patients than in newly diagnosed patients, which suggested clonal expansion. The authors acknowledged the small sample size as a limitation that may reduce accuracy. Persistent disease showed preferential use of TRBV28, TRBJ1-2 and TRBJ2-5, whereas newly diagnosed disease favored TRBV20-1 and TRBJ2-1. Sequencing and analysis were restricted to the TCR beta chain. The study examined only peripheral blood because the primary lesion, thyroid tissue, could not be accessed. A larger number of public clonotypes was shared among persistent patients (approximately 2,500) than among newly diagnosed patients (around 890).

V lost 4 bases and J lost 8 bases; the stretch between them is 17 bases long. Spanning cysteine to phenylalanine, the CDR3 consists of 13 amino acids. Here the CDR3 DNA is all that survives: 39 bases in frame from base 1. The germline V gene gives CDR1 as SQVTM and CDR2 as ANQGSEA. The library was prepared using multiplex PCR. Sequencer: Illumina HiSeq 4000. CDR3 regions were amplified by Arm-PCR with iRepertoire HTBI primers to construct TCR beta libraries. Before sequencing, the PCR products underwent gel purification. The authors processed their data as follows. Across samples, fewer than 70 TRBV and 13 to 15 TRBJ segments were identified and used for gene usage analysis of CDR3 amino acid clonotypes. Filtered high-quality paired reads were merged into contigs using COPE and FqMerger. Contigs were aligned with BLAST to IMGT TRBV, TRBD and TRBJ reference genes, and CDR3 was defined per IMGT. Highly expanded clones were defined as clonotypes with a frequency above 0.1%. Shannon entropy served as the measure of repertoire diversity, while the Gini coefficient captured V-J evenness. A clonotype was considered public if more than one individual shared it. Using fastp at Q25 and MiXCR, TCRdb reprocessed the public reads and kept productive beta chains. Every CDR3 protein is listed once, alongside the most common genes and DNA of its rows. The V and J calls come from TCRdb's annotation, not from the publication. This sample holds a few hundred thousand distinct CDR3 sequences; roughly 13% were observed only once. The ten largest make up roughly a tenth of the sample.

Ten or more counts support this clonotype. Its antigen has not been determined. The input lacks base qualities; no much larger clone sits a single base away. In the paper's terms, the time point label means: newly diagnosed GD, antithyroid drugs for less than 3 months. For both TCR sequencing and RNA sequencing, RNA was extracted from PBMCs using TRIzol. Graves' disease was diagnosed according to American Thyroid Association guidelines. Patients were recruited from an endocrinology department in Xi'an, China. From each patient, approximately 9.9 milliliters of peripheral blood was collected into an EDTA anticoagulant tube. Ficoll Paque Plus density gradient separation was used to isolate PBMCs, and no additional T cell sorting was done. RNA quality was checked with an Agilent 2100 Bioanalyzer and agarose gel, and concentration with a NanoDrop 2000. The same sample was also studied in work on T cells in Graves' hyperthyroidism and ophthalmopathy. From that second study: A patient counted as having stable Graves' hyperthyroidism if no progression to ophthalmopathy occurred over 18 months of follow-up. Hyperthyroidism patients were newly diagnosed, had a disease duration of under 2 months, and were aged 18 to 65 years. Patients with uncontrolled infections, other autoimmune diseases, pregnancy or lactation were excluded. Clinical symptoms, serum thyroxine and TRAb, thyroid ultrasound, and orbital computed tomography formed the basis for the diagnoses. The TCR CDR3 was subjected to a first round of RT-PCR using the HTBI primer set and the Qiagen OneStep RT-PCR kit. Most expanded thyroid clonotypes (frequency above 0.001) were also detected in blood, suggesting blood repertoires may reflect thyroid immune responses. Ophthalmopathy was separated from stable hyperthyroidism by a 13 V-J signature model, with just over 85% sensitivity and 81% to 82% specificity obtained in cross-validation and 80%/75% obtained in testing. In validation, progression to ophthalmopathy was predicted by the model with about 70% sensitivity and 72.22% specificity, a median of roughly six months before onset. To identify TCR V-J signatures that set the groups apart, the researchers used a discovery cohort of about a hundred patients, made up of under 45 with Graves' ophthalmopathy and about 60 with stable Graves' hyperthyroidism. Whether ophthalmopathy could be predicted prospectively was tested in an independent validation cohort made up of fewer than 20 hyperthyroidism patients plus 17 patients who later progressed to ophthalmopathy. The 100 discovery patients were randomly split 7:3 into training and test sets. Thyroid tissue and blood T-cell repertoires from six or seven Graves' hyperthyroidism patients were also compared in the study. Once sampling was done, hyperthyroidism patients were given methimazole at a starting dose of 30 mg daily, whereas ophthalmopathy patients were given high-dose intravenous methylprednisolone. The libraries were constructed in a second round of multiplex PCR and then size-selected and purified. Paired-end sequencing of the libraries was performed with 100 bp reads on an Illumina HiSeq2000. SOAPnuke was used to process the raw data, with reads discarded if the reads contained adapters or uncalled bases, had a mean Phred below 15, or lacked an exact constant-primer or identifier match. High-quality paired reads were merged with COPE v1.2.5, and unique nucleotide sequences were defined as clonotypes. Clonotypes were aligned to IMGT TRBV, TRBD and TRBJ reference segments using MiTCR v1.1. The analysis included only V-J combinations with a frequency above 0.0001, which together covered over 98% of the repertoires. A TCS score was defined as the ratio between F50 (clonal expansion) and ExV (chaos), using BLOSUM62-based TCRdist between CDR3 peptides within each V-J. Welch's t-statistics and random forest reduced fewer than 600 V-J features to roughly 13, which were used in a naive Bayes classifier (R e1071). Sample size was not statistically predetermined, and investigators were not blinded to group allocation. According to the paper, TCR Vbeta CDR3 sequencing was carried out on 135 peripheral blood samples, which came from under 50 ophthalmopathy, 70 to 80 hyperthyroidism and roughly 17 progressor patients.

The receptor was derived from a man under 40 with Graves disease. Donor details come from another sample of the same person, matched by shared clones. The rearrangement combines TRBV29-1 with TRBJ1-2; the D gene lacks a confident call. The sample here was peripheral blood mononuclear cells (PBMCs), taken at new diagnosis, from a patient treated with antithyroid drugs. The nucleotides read TGCAGCGTTGGTGCAGTGACGACCGGGGGCTACACCTTC. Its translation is CSVGAVTTGGYTF.